Following are 31 T cell receptor beta chains from one sample sequenced in a study of CD8+ T cells in alopecia areata (dated by TCRdb to 2016 to 2018). The label giving this sample's time point can be read as: about 4 weeks on oral tofacitinib. The treatment or condition label here, explained by the study, means: oral pan-JAK inhibitor, 5-10 mg twice daily. To prepare the library, the immunoSEQ multiplex PCR assay was applied. To provide template for TCR sequencing, every sample had RNA extracted and reverse transcribed into cDNA. TCRdb holds this immuneACCESS table with in-frame rearrangements only. Some clones are missing; in checked studies, unresolved V genes explain under half, and the rest has no known cause. Present in this sample are around 190,000 clones, less than 65% of which were seen just once. The ten most abundant clones make up roughly 4.2% of the sample. Material: CD4+ T cells sorted from blood, obtained at week 4, from a patient treated with tofacitinib. The source of these receptors is a human donor with alopecia areata.

CDR3 residues: CASSSPRASGQETQYF. In nucleotides, the CDR3 is TGTGCCAGCAGCTCCCCGAGGGCTAGCGGTCAAGAGACCCAGTACTTC. The chain uses TRBV7-2 and TRBJ2-5; 7 bases are shared with TRBD2. The germline gives CDR1 SGHTA, CDR2 FQGNSA. The CDR3 is 16 amino acids. Germline trimming cut 4 bases from V and 2 bases from J; bases unmatched to any gene: 10.

V gene TRBV30 combines with J gene TRBJ2-7; D not certain. This CDR3 has 11 residues. Germline V CDR1 and CDR2: GTSNPN, SVGIG (reference sequence). V lost 3 bases and J lost 7, with 10 bases in between. CDR3 bases: TGTGCCTGGAGCCTCCTGGGGGAGCAGTACTTC. Translating it yields CAWSLLGEQYF.

The gene calls are TRBV25-1 and TRBJ2-5; no reliable D call. Germline CDR1 reads MGHDK; CDR2 reads SYGVNS. The CDR3 is made up of 11 amino acids. Trimming left V 4 bases short and J 7 bases short, with 7 bases between. The CDR3: CASSVPPTQYF. The CDR3 DNA sequence: TGTGCCAGCAGTGTCCCGCCGACCCAGTACTTC.

This sequence joins TRBV4-1 and TRBJ2-7, with D maybe TRBD2 (5 bases). Germline V gene data show CDR1 as MGHRA and CDR2 as YSYEKL. The CDR3 runs 18 residues. The ends were cut back, 4 bases at V and 1 base at J, with 23 bases in the middle. In DNA, the CDR3 is TGCGCCAGCAGCCTCGGAGTGGGCAGCCCTACGGGATCCTACGAGCAGTACTTC. As protein: CASSLGVGSPTGSYEQYF.

V gene TRBV6-5 combines with J gene TRBJ1-3; the D is unclear. This CDR3 comprises 15 residues. Germline V gene lookup returns CDR1 MNHEY and CDR2 SVGAGI. V was pared by 6 bases and J by 0 bases, with 12 bases between. The CDR3 loop is CASRPTATSGNTIYF. The CDR3 region has the DNA TGTGCCAGCAGGCCGACTGCTACCTCTGGAAACACCATATATTTT.

This clone occurred once. Written as DNA, the CDR3 is TGCGCCAGCAGCGTTACAGGGAATGGGGCCAACGTCCTGACTTTC. This encodes CASSVTGNGANVLTF. This chain links TRBV5-1 with TRBJ2-6; maybe TRBD1 (6 bases). The V end lost 4 bases, the J end lost 3 bases, and 11 bases lay between the germline ends. The CDR3 runs to 15 residues. From germline, CDR1 is SGHRS and CDR2 YFSETQ.

The V and J genes are TRBV29-1 and TRBJ2-5; D tentatively reads TRBD1 or TRBD2 (5 bases each). CDR1 and CDR2 (germline): SQVTM, ANQGSEA. The V and J ends lost 3 bases and 5 bases respectively, with 19 bases between them. There are 15 residues in the CDR3. The CDR3 DNA is TGCAGCGTTGAGAGGCCCGGGGACCGTGGGGAGACCCAGTACTTC. Translation: CSVERPGDRGETQYF.

The chain recombines TRBV29-1 with TRBJ2-1; 7 nucleotides align to TRBD2. V shed 0 bases, J shed 12 bases, and the junction held 8 bases outside the gene matches. The CDR3 length is 13 residues. CDR1 and CDR2 (germline): SQVTM, ANQGSEA. CDR3 protein: CSVEDQASGPQFF. The DNA of the CDR3 is TGCAGCGTTGAAGATCAAGCTAGCGGCCCGCAGTTCTTC.

CDR3 coding DNA: TGCGCCAGCAGCCAAGCGTTGTCGGCCTCTGGAAACACCATATATTTT. Its protein product is CASSQALSASGNTIYF. The rearrangement uses TRBV4-3 and TRBJ1-3; D gene ambiguous. The length of the CDR3 is 16 residues. Between the trimmed V and J ends, which lost 1 base and 0 bases, there was a span of 10 bases. The germline V gene has CDR1 LGHNA and CDR2 YSLEER.

The chain is built from TRBV5-1 and TRBJ2-5; 7 bases align to TRBD2. This CDR3 region has 15 residues. Losses at the gene ends were 3 bases for V and 2 bases for J; bases not matched to a gene: 7. Looked up from germline, CDR1 is SGHRS and CDR2 is YFSETQ. The CDR3 reads CASSWRSGAQETQYF. The CDR3 DNA is TGCGCCAGCAGCTGGAGGAGCGGGGCTCAAGAGACCCAGTACTTC.

This chain joins TRBV30 and TRBJ2-5; D gene unclear. From germline, CDR1 is GTSNPN and CDR2 SVGIG (reference sequence). The CDR3 is 12 residues long. Trimming removed 0 bases from V and 5 bases from J, with 7 bases in between. CDR3 sequence: CAWSVLPETQYF. The CDR3 coding sequence is TGTGCCTGGAGTGTACTACCCGAGACCCAGTACTTC.

The V gene is TRBV6-4, the J gene TRBJ2-7; D remains unclear. Germline V gives CDR1 MRHNA, CDR2 SNTAGT. CDR3 length: 15 amino acids. Trimming left V 5 bases short and J 7 bases short, with 21 bases between. CDR3 protein: CASSPCEPLGIEQYF. CDR3 bases: TGTGCCAGCAGTCCTTGCGAGCCCCTTGGCATAGAGCAGTACTTC.

The chain carries TRBV15 and TRBJ1-5, with 12 bases aligning to TRBD1. V lost 1 base to trimming and J lost 6 bases; unmatched junction nucleotides: 4. CDR3 size: 16 residues. Germline lookup yields CDR1 LNHNV and CDR2 YYDKDF (reference sequence). CDR3 DNA sequence: TGTGCCACCAGCAGAGGGGGGACAGGGGGCATTCAGCCCCAGCATTTT. Translation gives CATSRGGTGGIQPQHF.

This clone has just one count. V and J are TRBV29-1 and TRBJ1-1, with a tentative D call TRBD1 (6 bases). The CDR3 is made up of 14 amino acids. V was cut by 6 bases and J by 0 bases, with 14 bases left in between. Germline V gene sequence: CDR1 SQVTM, CDR2 ANQGSEA. The CDR3 reads CSVAKGGVNTEAFF. CDR3 DNA sequence: TGCAGCGTGGCCAAGGGGGGAGTGAACACTGAAGCTTTCTTT. Full variable domain (outside the CDR3, taken from reference TRBV29-1 and TRBJ1-1): SAVISQKPSRDICQRGTSLTIQCQVDSQVTMMFWYRQQPGQSLTLIATANQGSEATYESGFVIDKFPISRPNLTFSTLTVSNMSPEDSSIYLCSVAKGGVNTEAFFGQGTRLTVV.

This clone was counted a few times. The rearrangement joins TRBV29-1 to TRBJ1-1; the D is unclear. The CDR3 consists of 13 residues. Trimming removed 3 bases at V and 1 base at J, with 9 bases between. Germline V gene lookup returns CDR1 SQVTM and CDR2 ANQGSEA. The CDR3 DNA follows: TGCAGCGTTGAGCTGGGGAAGAACACTGAAGCTTTCTTT. It yields the protein CSVELGKNTEAFF.

This clone has only a few counts. The V call is TRBV25-1, the J call TRBJ1-6; a possible D gene is TRBD1 (6 bases). In germline, CDR1 is MGHDK, CDR2 SYGVNS. Between the trimmed V and J ends, which lost 1 base and 10 bases, there was a span of 14 bases. This CDR3 contains 15 residues. The CDR3 nucleotides read TGTGCCAGCAGTGAATGGGCAGGGGAAGGCTCACCCCTCCACTTT. Translated: CASSEWAGEGSPLHF.

This sequence joins TRBV6-5 and TRBJ1-6, with unresolved D. V lost 6 bases, J lost 8 bases, and 17 bases lay in between. Per germline, CDR1 MNHEY and CDR2 SVGAGI. This CDR3 region has 15 residues. The chain's CDR3 is CASSPGHLRDSPLHF. The CDR3 DNA sequence: TGTGCCAGCAGCCCCGGTCACCTACGAGATTCACCCCTCCACTTT.

A single count supports this clone. The J gene is TRBJ2-1, the V gene TRBV5-1; 9 nucleotides align to TRBD1. Losses at the gene ends were 4 bases for V and 9 bases for J; bases not matched to a gene: 5. The germline V gene encodes CDR1 SGHRS and CDR2 YFSETQ. This CDR3 region has 13 residues. The DNA of the CDR3 is TGCGCCAGCAGCCCTACGGACAGGGGTGAGCAGTTCTTC. This encodes CASSPTDRGEQFF.

This clone appeared once. Within the sample, other DNA sequences also encode this same CDR3. CDR3 sequence (DNA): TGCGCCAGCAGCTTGGCAGTAGGAAGCACAGATACGCAGTATTTT. Its translation is CASSLAVGSTDTQYF. The V and J genes are TRBV5-1 and TRBJ2-3, with D unresolved. Germline loops: CDR1 SGHRS, CDR2 YFSETQ. This CDR3 region has 15 residues. V was pared by 0 bases and J by 0 bases, with 8 bases between. Full variable domain (rest looked up from reference TRBV5-1 and TRBJ2-3): KAGVTQTPRYLIKTRGQQVTLSCSPISGHRSVSWYQQTPGQGLQFLFEYFSETQRNKGNFPGRFSGRQFSNSRSEMNVSTLELGDSALYLCASSLAVGSTDTQYFGPGTRLTVL.

This clone was detected only once. V usage is TRBV15 and J usage is TRBJ2-3; the D gene is possibly TRBD2 (6 bases). The CDR3 runs 13 residues. Germline CDR1 and CDR2: LNHNV and YYDKDF (reference sequence). V was clipped by 3 bases and J by 9 bases, with 13 bases between them. The CDR3 loop is CATSRPGGLTQYF. DNA of the CDR3: TGTGCCACCAGCAGGCCCGGAGGGTTGACGCAGTATTTT.

V and J are TRBV30 and TRBJ1-2, with a possible D match to TRBD1 (5 bases). Germline CDR1 GTSNPN, CDR2 SVGIG (reference sequence). V lost 0 bases and J lost 0, with 20 bases in between. This CDR3 spans 18 amino acids. CDR3 nucleotide sequence: TGTGCCTGGAGTGTACAGGCGGCAGGGAGACTTGCTAACTATGGCTACACCTTC. Translating gives CAWSVQAAGRLANYGYTF.

The V gene is TRBV2, the J gene TRBJ1-2; D gene uncertain. Germline CDR1 SNHLY, CDR2 FYNNEI. This CDR3 spans 13 amino acids. V was trimmed by 3 bases and J by 8 bases, leaving 13 bases between them. The CDR3 DNA reads TGTGCCAGCAGTGACCCGTCGGCAGACGGCTACACCTTC. Translation gives CASSDPSADGYTF.

This clone has more than one count but fewer than ten. This chain uses TRBV9 with TRBJ2-5, with 7 bases lining up with TRBD1. Germline V lookup: CDR1 SGDLS, CDR2 YYNGEE. The CDR3 spans 14 residues. Trimming removed 3 bases from V and 3 bases from J; junction bases left unmatched: 5. CDR3: CASSAGQLKETQYF. The CDR3 DNA is TGTGCCAGCAGCGCGGGACAGCTAAAAGAGACCCAGTACTTC.

The chain carries TRBV29-1 and TRBJ1-4; no clear D gene. This CDR3 spans 12 amino acids. The germline CDR1 and CDR2 sequences are SQVTM and ANQGSEA. Trimming shortened V by 7 bases and J by 8 bases, and 14 bases separated the two germline ends. In DNA form, the CDR3 reads TGCAGCGCCGGAGTGGTCGGAGAAAAACTGTTTTTT. Residues: CSAGVVGEKLFF.

This clone has a count of ten or more. The chain combines TRBV2 with TRBJ2-1; tentatively, D is TRBD2 (6 bases). The V end lost 6 bases, the J end lost 5 bases, and 11 bases lay between the germline ends. This CDR3 is 13 amino acids long. The germline gives CDR1 SNHLY, CDR2 FYNNEI. The CDR3 sequence is CASRDYRNNEQFF. In DNA, the CDR3 is TGTGCCAGCAGGGACTACCGCAACAATGAGCAGTTCTTC. The full variable domain, completed using reference TRBV2 and TRBJ2-1, is EPEVTQTPSHQVTQMGQEVILRCVPISNHLYFYWYRQILGQKVEFLVSFYNNEISEKSEIFDDQFSVERPDGSNFTLKIRSTKLEDSAMYFCASRDYRNNEQFFGPGTRLTVL.

CDR3 region: CAIRSTGNEQFF. CDR3 nucleotide sequence: TGTGCCATCAGATCCACAGGGAATGAGCAGTTCTTC. The chain carries TRBV10-3 and TRBJ2-1; D possibly corresponds to TRBD1 (6 bases). Trimming cost V 6 bases and J 7 bases, with 10 bases left between them. The CDR3 extends over 12 amino acids. The germline V gene has CDR1 ENHRY and CDR2 SYGVKD.

Details on this clone: The junction departs from germline at one end; a sequencing error may be responsible. This chain links TRBV6-6 with TRBJ1-6; no firm D call. The CDR3 runs to 14 residues. Germline V gene lookup returns CDR1 MNHNY and CDR2 SVGAGI (reference sequence). The CDR3 sequence is CASLERPFNSSLHF. CDR3 coding DNA: TGTGCCAGCCTAGAAAGACCTTTTAATTCATCCCTCCACTTT.

This rearrangement joins TRBV7-9 to TRBJ2-3; 9 positions agree with TRBD1. V lost 4 bases, J lost 6 bases, and 8 bases stayed unmatched. This CDR3 spans 15 amino acids. The germline V gene has CDR1 SEHNR and CDR2 FQNEAQ (reference sequence). The CDR3 DNA sequence: TGTGCCAGCAGCTCGGGACAGGGAAGGACGGATACGCAGTATTTT. Translating it yields CASSSGQGRTDTQYF.

This clone has a handful of counts. The V gene is TRBV30, the J gene TRBJ1-2; D ambiguous. The V and J ends lost 5 bases and 4 bases respectively, with 11 bases between them. Germline V CDR1 and CDR2: GTSNPN, SVGIG (reference sequence). CDR3 size: 12 residues. The CDR3 DNA is TGTGCCTGGTTGGCGAGCTCCTATGGCTACACCTTC. Its translation is CAWLASSYGYTF.

V and J are TRBV29-1 and TRBJ1-1; no clear D gene. The germline CDR1 and CDR2 sequences are SQVTM and ANQGSEA. The CDR3 has 13 amino acids. The ends were cut back, 5 bases at V and 2 bases at J, with 12 bases in the middle. CDR3 sequence: CSVNRGLNTEAFF. The CDR3 bases are TGCAGCGTTAACAGAGGGCTTAACACTGAAGCTTTCTTT.

The rearrangement uses TRBV5-6 and TRBJ2-2; the D is unclear. Germline assignment: CDR1 SGHDT and CDR2 YYEEEE. With 1 base removed from V and 2 bases from J, the gap between germline ends came to 9 bases. The CDR3 length is 15 residues. CDR3 in DNA: TGTGCCAGCAGCTTGAACCTGATAAACACCGGGGAGCTGTTTTTT. It codes for CASSLNLINTGELFF.